This TCR beta chain appears in the sequencing data of a study of CD8 T cells in ankylosing spondylitis. This clonotype has only a few counts. In TCRdb, the 5' RACE reads were re-called with MiXCR into one record per CDR3 protein. Seen here are roughly 36,000 distinct CDR3 sequences, 12% to 15% observed once, and the top ten hold around a third. The receptor was derived from a male donor with ankylosing spondylitis or in good health (not recorded which). Sequencing input: blood.

Written as DNA, the CDR3 is TGCAGTGCTAGAGAGCCAGGGGGTTGGGAAAAACTGTTTTTT. This sequence encodes CSAREPGGWEKLFF. The chain joins TRBV20-1 to TRBJ1-4; 7 bases align to TRBD1. V lost 0 bases to trimming and J lost 8 bases; unmatched junction nucleotides: 6. The length of the CDR3 is 14 residues. Germline V lookup: CDR1 DFQATT, CDR2 SNEGSKA (reference sequence).